The rows below give T cell receptor beta chains drawn from one sample of a study of blood T cell repertoires in COVID-19. Method: immunoSEQ multiplex PCR; TCRdb's copy keeps in-frame clones and lacks some. The table shows 80,000 to 100,000 clones, with nearly 95% occurring only once. The sequencing sample was made of peripheral blood. The receptors stem from a human donor with active COVID-19. The donor label of this sample is uncertain. CDR3s include the opening cysteine and the closing phenylalanine or tryptophan. The order of the fields is clone size, V gene, J gene, D gene, CDR3 DNA, CDR3 protein. A D gene is named only where the DNA matches it firmly. Size is stated for part of the rows, as once, few or many counts, or as a class when the clone is expanded.

NA,TRBV5-1,TRBJ2-5,NA,TGCGCCAGCAGCTTGGCGACTAGACGGGAGGAGACCCAGTACTTC,CASSLATRREETQYF
NA,TRBV2,TRBJ1-2,NA,TGTGCCAGCAGTGAAGGCGGCTATGGCTACACCTTC,CASSEGGYGYTF
NA,TRBV27,TRBJ1-2,NA,TGTGCCACCAAACAATCCCCGGGACTTACTATGTCCTATGGCTACACCTTC,CATKQSPGLTMSYGYTF
NA,TRBV7-2,TRBJ2-1,TRBD2,TGTGCCAGCAGCTTAGCACTAGCGGAAAACAATGAGCAGTTCTTC,CASSLALAENNEQFF
NA,TRBV20-1,TRBJ2-1,NA,TGCAGTGCTACGGGCAATGAGCAGTTCTTC,CSATGNEQFF
NA,TRBV3-1/TRBV3-2,TRBJ1-2,NA,TGTGCCAGCAGCCAAGATGGGGGCGCCGGCTACACCTTC,CASSQDGGAGYTF
NA,TRBV10-1,TRBJ2-1,NA,TGCGCCAGCAGTCTGGGGGGGCCTGATATCTACAATGAGCAGTTCTTC,CASSLGGPDIYNEQFF
NA,TRBV11-2,TRBJ2-3,NA,TGTGCCAGCAGCCTACTATTTTCAAACACAGATACGCAGTATTTT,CASSLLFSNTDTQYF
NA,TRBV7-6,TRBJ2-1,TRBD2,TGTGCCAGCAGCTCACCCGGTAGCGGGTTAAGCTCCTACAATGAGCAGTTCTTC,CASSSPGSGLSSYNEQFF
NA,TRBV7-6,TRBJ2-5,TRBD2,TGTGCCAGCAGCTACCCCCAGGGAGGGGAGACCCAGTACTTC,CASSYPQGGETQYF
NA,TRBV11-2,TRBJ2-7,TRBD1,TGTGCCAGCAGCCTAAGCCCCCGGGGACAGGTCTTCTACGAGCAGTACTTC,CASSLSPRGQVFYEQYF
NA,TRBV19,TRBJ1-2,TRBD1,TGTGCCAGTAGTATTGGGGTTCAGGGGGCGAACTATGGCTACACCTTC,CASSIGVQGANYGYTF
NA,TRBV6-5,TRBJ1-2,NA,TGTGCCAGCGAAGTGAGATCCGGAGCCGTGGAGGGCTACACCTTC,CASEVRSGAVEGYTF
NA,TRBV10-3,TRBJ1-4,NA,TGTGCCATCGCCCCAGAGGGTGAAAAACTGTTTTTT,CAIAPEGEKLFF
NA,TRBV15,TRBJ1-1,NA,TGTGCCACCAGCAGGGATTACAGCGGTAACGCTGAAGCTTTCTTT,CATSRDYSGNAEAFF
once,TRBV3-1/TRBV3-2,TRBJ2-7,NA,TGTGCCAGCAGCCAAGCGATATTTACAGGAACACGCTCCTACGAGCAGTACTTC,CASSQAIFTGTRSYEQYF
NA,TRBV5-1,TRBJ1-6,NA,TGCGCCAGCAGCTTGCCCCAGGGGAGTTCGAATTCACCCCTCCACTTT,CASSLPQGSSNSPLHF
NA,TRBV9,TRBJ2-5,TRBD2,TGTGCCAGCAGCGTAAGTGCTAGCGGGGGTCTCAAGACCCAGTACTTC,CASSVSASGGLKTQYF
NA,TRBV14,TRBJ1-1,NA,TGTGCCAGCAGCCAAGTGACAGGCAACGAAGCTTTCTTT,CASSQVTGNEAFF
NA,TRBV6-2/TRBV6-3,TRBJ1-6,TRBD1,TGTGCCAGCAGCTCACCACAGGGGGGAAATTCACCCCTCCACTTT,CASSSPQGGNSPLHF
NA,TRBV7-9,TRBJ1-4,NA,TGTGCCAGCAGCTTAGACCCAGGGTTTAATGAAAAACTGTTTTTT,CASSLDPGFNEKLFF
once,TRBV25-1,TRBJ2-5,TRBD2,TGTGCCAGCAGTGAATATCTAGCTAGCGGGCTAAAGACCCAGTACTTC,CASSEYLASGLKTQYF
NA,TRBV6-5,TRBJ1-1,NA,TGTGCCAGCAGTCGTAGTCTCATGAACACTGAAGCTTTCTTT,CASSRSLMNTEAFF
NA,TRBV9,TRBJ2-7,TRBD1,TGTGCCAGCAGCCCGGGACAGGGTCTCGGCGAGCAGTACTTC,CASSPGQGLGEQYF
NA,TRBV27,TRBJ2-5,NA,TGTGCCAGCAGTTTATCCGGAGAGACCCAGTACTTC,CASSLSGETQYF
once,TRBV28,TRBJ2-7,NA,TGTGCCAGCAGTTTATACCTAGCTGTTAGGTTACGCGAGCAGTACTTC,CASSLYLAVRLREQYF
NA,TRBV5-6,TRBJ1-5,NA,TGTGCCAGCAGCTTGAGGCGAGCGCTTTATAGCAATCAGCCCCAGCATTTT,CASSLRRALYSNQPQHF
NA,TRBV5-4,TRBJ2-1,TRBD1,TGTGCCAGCAGCTTGGGCTCGACAGGGGCCCCCATTGGACTCAATGAGCAGTTCTTC,CASSLGSTGAPIGLNEQFF
NA,TRBV6-5,TRBJ1-2,TRBD1,TGTGCCAGCCTTATCGGACAGGGCTCTGGCTATGGCTACACCTTC,CASLIGQGSGYGYTF
once,TRBV19,TRBJ2-7,NA,TGTGCCAGTAGTATAGGAGGCGAAAACTACGAGCAGTACTTC,CASSIGGENYEQYF
NA,TRBV6-5,TRBJ2-7,TRBD1,TGTGCCAGCAGAGCCCCCGTGGACAGGGGGCTCGAGCAGTACTTC,CASRAPVDRGLEQYF
NA,TRBV2,TRBJ1-1,NA,TGTGCCAGCCGTGAAAGCAGGACTGAAGCTTTCTTT,CASRESRTEAFF
NA,TRBV28,TRBJ2-1,TRBD2,TGTGCCAGCAAGGCCACTTGGGGAGCGGGAGCGTCCTACAATGAGCAGTTCTTC,CASKATWGAGASYNEQFF
NA,TRBV12-5,TRBJ1-4,NA,TGTGCTAGTGGTCCGGAGGGTGGTGAAAAACTGTTTTTT,CASGPEGGEKLFF
NA,TRBV6-2/TRBV6-3,TRBJ2-3,TRBD1,TGTGCCAGCAGTTATCCCCTTCGGACAGGGCCCACAGATACGCAGTATTTT,CASSYPLRTGPTDTQYF
NA,TRBV4-1,TRBJ2-2,TRBD1,TGCGCCAGCAGCCTCGGACAGGGGGAAATCGCCGGGGAGCTGTTTTTT,CASSLGQGEIAGELFF
NA,TRBV5-1,TRBJ2-7,NA,TGCGCCAGCAGCTTGGACAGGTGGCGCGAGCAGTACTTC,CASSLDRWREQYF
NA,TRBV3-1/TRBV3-2,TRBJ2-1,NA,TGTGCCAGCAGCCAAGCAGGGATTTACAATGAGCAGTTCTTC,CASSQAGIYNEQFF
NA,TRBV7-2,TRBJ2-2,NA,TGTGCCAGCAGCTTAGTTCTAGCTGCCGGGGAGCTGTTTTTT,CASSLVLAAGELFF
NA,TRBV7-2,TRBJ2-7,NA,TGTGCCAGCAGCTTAGTCGGGGTTATTGCTAACGAGCAGTACTTC,CASSLVGVIANEQYF
once,TRBV7-9,TRBJ2-1,NA,TGTGCCGGGGGCCGCGGAGTAGGGGTCAATGAGCAGTTCTTC,CAGGRGVGVNEQFF
NA,TRBV18,TRBJ2-2,NA,TGTGCCAGCTCACAAACGGGGAACACCGGGGAGCTGTTTTTT,CASSQTGNTGELFF
NA,TRBV5-1,TRBJ2-3,TRBD2,TGCGCCAGCAGGCTAGCGGGATACACAGATACGCAGTATTTT,CASRLAGYTDTQYF
NA,TRBV3-1/TRBV3-2,TRBJ2-5,NA,TGTGCCAGCAGCCAAGACGCCAGCGGGACCCAGTACTTC,CASSQDASGTQYF
NA,TRBV5-1,TRBJ2-7,TRBD1,TGCGCCAGCAGCCCTGGACAGGGAAGCTCCTACGAGCAGTACTTC,CASSPGQGSSYEQYF
NA,TRBV15,TRBJ1-6,NA,TGTGCCACCAGCAGAGGGGCGGACCTTCGGGGGGGCCCCCTCCACTTT,CATSRGADLRGGPLHF
NA,TRBV10-3,TRBJ1-3,NA,TGTGCCATCAGTGAGTCAACGGGAAAACCTAACACCATATATTTT,CAISESTGKPNTIYF
NA,TRBV27,TRBJ2-3,TRBD2,TGTGCCAGCAGTCGACGAACCGGGACTAGCGGGAGTTTAACGCCAGATACGCAGTATTTT,CASSRRTGTSGSLTPDTQYF
NA,TRBV6-5,TRBJ1-5,NA,TGTGCCAGCAGGCCTTGGGGGGATAGCAATCAGCCCCAGCATTTT,CASRPWGDSNQPQHF
NA,TRBV5-1,TRBJ2-6,TRBD1,TGCGCCAGCAGAGAGACAGGGGGCTTCTCTGGGGCCAACGTCCTGACTTTC,CASRETGGFSGANVLTF